The entry below describes one T cell receptor (beta chain). Antigen unknown. This specimen comes from a study of shared clonotypes between healthy human individuals. General study points: Sequencing depth was expected to influence donor clonotype sharing.

Division of CD4+ cells produced a CD45RA+ naive subset and a CD45RA-negative memory subset. The CDR3 sequence is 11 residues long. Germline CDR1 is PRHDT and CDR2 is FYEKMQ (reference sequence). The V and J ends lost 5 bases and 4 bases respectively, with 6 bases between them. Assay used: immunoSEQ multiplex PCR; TCRdb lists only in-frame clones, some missing. In the table there are about 2.4 million clones, 93% of which are singletons. The chain uses TRBV13 and TRBJ2-7; no clear D. The receptor's source is a man younger than 30 in good health. Some clones in this sample may be carry-over from other donors' samples. The sample consisted of naive CD4+ T cells from PBMCs. The sample's subset: CD45RA+ positively selected. CDR3 nucleotide sequence: TGTGCCAGCAGCACTGGATACGAGCAGTACTTC. Translating gives CASSTGYEQYF.